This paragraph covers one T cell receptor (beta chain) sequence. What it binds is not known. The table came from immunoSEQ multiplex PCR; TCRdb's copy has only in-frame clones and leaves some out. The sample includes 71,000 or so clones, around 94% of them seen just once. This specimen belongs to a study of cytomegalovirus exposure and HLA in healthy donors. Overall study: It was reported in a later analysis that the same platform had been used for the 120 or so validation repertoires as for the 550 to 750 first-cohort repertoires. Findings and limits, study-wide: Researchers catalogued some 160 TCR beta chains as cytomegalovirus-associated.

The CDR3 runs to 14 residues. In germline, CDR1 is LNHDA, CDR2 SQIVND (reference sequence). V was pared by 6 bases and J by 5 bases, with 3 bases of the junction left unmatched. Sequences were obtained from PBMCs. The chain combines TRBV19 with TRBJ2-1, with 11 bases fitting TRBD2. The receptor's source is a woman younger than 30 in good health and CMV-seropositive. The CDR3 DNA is TGTGCCAGTAGGGGACTAGCGGAAAACAATGAGCAGTTCTTC. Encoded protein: CASRGLAENNEQFF.